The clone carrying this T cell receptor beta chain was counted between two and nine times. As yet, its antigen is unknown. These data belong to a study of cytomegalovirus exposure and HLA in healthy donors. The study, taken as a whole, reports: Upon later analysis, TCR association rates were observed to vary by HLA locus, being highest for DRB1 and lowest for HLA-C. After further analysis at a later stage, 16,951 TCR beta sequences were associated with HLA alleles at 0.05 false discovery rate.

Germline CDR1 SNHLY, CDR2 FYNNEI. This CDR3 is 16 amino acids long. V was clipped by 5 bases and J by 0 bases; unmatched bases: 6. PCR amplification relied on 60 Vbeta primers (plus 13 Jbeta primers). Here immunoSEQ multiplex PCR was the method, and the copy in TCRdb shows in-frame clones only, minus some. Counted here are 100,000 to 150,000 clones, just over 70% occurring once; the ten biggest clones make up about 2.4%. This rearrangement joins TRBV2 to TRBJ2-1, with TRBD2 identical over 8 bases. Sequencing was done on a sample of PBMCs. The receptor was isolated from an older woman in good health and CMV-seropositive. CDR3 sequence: CASSFSGASSYNEQFF. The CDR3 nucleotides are TGTGCCAGCAGTTTTAGCGGGGCCAGCTCCTACAATGAGCAGTTCTTC.